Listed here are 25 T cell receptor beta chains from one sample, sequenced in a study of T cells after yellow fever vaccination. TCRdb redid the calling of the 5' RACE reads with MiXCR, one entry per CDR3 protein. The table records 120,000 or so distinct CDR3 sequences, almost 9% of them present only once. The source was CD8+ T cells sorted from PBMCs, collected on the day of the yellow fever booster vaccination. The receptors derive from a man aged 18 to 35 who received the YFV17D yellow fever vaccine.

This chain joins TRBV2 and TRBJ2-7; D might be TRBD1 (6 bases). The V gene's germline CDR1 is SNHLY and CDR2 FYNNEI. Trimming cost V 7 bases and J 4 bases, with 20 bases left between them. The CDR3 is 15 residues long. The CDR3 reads CASTPKGVMGYEQYF. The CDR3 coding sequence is TGTGCCAGCACCCCCAAGGGGGTCATGGGTTACGAGCAGTACTTC.

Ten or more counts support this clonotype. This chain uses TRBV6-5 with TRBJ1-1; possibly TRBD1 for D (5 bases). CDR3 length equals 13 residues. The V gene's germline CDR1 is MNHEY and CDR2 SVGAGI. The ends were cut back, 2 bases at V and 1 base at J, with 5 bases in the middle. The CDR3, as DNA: TGTGCCAGCAGTTACCAGGGGAACACTGAAGCTTTCTTT. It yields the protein CASSYQGNTEAFF.

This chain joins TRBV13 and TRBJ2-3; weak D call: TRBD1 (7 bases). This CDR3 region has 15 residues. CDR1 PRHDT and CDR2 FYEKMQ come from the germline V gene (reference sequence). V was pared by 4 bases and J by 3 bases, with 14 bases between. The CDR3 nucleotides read TGTGCCAGCAGCTCCCAGGGGGGCGAGACAGATACGCAGTATTTT. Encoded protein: CASSSQGGETDTQYF.

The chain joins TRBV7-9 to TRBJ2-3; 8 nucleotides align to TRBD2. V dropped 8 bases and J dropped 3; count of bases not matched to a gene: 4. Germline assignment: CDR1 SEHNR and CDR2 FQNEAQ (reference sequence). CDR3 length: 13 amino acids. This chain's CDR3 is CASWGGGTDTQYF. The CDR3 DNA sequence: TGTGCCAGCTGGGGCGGGGGGACAGATACGCAGTATTTT.

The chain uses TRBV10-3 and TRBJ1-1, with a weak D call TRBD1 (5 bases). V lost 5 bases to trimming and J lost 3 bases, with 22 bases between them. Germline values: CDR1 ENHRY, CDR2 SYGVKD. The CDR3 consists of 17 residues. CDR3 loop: CAISTRGLVGEDTEAFF. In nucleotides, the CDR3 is TGTGCCATCAGTACGAGGGGCCTTGTAGGTGAGGACACTGAAGCTTTCTTT.

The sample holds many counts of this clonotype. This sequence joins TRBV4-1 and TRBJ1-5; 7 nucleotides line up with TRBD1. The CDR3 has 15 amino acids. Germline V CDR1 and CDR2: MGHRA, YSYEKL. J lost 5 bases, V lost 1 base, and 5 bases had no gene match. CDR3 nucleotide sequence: TGCGCCAGCAGCCAAGCTGACAGGGACCATCAGCCCCAGCATTTT. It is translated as CASSQADRDHQPQHF.

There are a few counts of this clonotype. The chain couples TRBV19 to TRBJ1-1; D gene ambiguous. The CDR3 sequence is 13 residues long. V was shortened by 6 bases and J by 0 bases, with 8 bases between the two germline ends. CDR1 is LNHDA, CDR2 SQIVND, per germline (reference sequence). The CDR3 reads CASRTTVNTEAFF. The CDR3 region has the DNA TGTGCCAGTAGAACGACTGTGAACACTGAAGCTTTCTTT.

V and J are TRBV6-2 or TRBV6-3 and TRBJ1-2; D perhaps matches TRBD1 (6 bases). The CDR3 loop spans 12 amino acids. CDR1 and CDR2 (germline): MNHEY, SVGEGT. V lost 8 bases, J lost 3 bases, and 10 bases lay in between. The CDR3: CASGQKYYGYTF. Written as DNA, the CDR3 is TGTGCCAGCGGACAGAAATACTATGGCTACACCTTC.

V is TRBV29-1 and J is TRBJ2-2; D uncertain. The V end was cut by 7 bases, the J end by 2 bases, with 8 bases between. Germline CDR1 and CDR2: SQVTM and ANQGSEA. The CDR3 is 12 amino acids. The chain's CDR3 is CSALGNTGELFF. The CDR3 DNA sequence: TGCAGCGCCCTAGGAAACACCGGGGAGCTGTTTTTT.

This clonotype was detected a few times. The CDR3 here is CASSPTGGAEAFF. As DNA, the CDR3 is TGTGCCAGCAGCCCCACAGGGGGGGCTGAAGCTTTCTTT. The chain joins TRBV9 to TRBJ1-1, with 8 positions matching TRBD1. The germline CDR1 and CDR2 sequences are SGDLS and YYNGEE. The V and J ends lost 4 bases and 6 bases, in that order; junction bases with no gene match: 5. The CDR3 has 13 residues.

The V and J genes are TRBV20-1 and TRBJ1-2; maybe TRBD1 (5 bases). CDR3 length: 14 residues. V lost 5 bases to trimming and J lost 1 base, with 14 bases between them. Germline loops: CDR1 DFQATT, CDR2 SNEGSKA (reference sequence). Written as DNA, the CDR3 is TGCAGTGCTCAGGCAAGGACACATAACTATGGCTACACCTTC. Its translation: CSAQARTHNYGYTF.

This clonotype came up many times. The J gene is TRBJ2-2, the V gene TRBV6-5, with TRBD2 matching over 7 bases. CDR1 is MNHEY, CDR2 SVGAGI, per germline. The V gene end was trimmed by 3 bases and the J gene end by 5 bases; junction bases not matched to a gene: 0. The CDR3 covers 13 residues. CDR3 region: CASSYSGTGELFF. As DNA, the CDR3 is TGTGCCAGCAGTTATAGCGGGACCGGGGAGCTGTTTTTT.

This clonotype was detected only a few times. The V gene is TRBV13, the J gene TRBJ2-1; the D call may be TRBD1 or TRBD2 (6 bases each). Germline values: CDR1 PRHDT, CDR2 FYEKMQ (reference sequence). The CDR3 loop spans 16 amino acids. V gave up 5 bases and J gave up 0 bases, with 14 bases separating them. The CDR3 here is CASSTSGGSSYNEQFF. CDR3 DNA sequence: TGTGCCAGCAGCACCTCCGGGGGCTCCTCCTACAATGAGCAGTTCTTC.

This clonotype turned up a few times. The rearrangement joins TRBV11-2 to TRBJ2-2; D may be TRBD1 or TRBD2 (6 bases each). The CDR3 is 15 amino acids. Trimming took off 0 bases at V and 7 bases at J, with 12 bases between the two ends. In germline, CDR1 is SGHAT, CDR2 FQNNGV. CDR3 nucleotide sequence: TGTGCCAGCAGCTTAGACACAGGGAGGTTCGGGGAGCTGTTTTTT. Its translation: CASSLDTGRFGELFF. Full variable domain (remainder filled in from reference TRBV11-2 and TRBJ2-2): EAGVAQSPRYKIIEKRQSVAFWCNPISGHATLYWYQQILGQGPKLLIQFQNNGVVDDSQLPKDRFSAERLKGVDSTLKIQPAKLEDSAVYLCASSLDTGRFGELFFGEGSRLTVL.

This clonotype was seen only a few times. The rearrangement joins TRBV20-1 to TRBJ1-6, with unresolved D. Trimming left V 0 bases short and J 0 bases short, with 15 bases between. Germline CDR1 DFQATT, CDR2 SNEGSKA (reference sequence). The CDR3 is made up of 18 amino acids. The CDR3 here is CSARDLNSLSSYNSPLHF. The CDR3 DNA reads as TGCAGTGCTAGAGATCTAAACAGCCTGAGCTCCTATAATTCACCCCTCCACTTT.

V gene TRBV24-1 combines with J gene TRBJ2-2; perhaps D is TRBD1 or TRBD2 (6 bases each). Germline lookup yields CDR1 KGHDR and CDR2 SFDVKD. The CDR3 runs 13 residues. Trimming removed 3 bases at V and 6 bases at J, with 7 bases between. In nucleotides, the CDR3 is TGTGCCACCAGTGATGGGGGGCCCGGGGAGCTGTTTTTT. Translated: CATSDGGPGELFF.

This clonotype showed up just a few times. CDR3 amino acids: CASSPEYQETQYF. CDR3 bases: TGTGCCAGCAGCCCTGAATACCAAGAGACCCAGTACTTC. The chain has TRBV9 and TRBJ2-5; D ambiguous. Germline V gene lookup returns CDR1 SGDLS and CDR2 YYNGEE. This CDR3 is built from 13 residues. V lost 4 bases and J 0 bases, leaving 7 bases between the germline ends.

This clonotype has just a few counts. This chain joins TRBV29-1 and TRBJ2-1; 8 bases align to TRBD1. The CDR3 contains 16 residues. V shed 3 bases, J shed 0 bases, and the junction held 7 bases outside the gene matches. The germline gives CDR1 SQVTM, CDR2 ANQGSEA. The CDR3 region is CSVDFGQGTSYNEQFF. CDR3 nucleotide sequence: TGCAGCGTTGACTTTGGACAGGGCACCTCCTACAATGAGCAGTTCTTC.

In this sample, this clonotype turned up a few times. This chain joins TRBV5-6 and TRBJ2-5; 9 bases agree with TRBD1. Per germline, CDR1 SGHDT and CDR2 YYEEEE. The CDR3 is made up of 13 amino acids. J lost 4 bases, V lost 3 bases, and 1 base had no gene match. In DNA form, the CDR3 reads TGTGCCAGCAGCTCGGACAGGGGAGAGACCCAGTACTTC. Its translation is CASSSDRGETQYF.

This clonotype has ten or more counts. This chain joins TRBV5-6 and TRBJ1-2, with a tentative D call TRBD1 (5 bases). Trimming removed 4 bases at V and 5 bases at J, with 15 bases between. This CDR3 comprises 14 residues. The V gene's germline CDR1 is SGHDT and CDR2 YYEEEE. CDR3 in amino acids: CASSDAGRTYGYTF. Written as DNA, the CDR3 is TGTGCCAGCAGCGACGCAGGGAGGACTTATGGCTACACCTTC.

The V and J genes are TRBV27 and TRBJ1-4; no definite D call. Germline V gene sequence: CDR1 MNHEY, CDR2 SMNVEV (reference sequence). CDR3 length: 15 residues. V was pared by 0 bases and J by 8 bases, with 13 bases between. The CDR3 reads CASSLSGLPGEKLFF. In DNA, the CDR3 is TGTGCCAGCAGTTTATCCGGACTACCCGGCGAAAAACTGTTTTTT.

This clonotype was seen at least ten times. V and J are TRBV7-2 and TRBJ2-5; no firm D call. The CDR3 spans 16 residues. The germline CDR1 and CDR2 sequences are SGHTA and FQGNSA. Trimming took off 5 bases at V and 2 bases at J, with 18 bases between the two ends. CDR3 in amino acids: CASSPTVRGRQETQYF. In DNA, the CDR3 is TGTGCCAGCAGCCCCACGGTTAGAGGAAGGCAAGAGACCCAGTACTTC.

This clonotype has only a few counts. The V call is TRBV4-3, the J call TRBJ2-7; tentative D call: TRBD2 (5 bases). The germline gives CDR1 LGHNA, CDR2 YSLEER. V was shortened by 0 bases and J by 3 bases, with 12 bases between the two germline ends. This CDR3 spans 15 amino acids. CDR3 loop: CASSQDRGRRYEQYF. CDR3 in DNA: TGCGCCAGCAGCCAAGATAGAGGGCGCCGCTACGAGCAGTACTTC.

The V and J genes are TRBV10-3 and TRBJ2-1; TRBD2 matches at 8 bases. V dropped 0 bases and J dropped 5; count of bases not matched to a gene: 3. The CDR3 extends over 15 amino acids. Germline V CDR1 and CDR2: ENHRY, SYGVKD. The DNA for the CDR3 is TGTGCCATCAGTGAGTCCGCGGGGGGACACAATGAGCAGTTCTTC. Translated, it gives CAISESAGGHNEQFF.

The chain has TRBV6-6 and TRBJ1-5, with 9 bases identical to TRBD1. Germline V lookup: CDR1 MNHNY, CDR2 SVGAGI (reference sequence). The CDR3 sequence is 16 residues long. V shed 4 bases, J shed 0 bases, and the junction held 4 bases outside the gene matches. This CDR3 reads CASSLGQGYSNQPQHF. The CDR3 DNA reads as TGTGCCAGCAGTTTGGGACAGGGATATAGCAATCAGCCCCAGCATTTT.